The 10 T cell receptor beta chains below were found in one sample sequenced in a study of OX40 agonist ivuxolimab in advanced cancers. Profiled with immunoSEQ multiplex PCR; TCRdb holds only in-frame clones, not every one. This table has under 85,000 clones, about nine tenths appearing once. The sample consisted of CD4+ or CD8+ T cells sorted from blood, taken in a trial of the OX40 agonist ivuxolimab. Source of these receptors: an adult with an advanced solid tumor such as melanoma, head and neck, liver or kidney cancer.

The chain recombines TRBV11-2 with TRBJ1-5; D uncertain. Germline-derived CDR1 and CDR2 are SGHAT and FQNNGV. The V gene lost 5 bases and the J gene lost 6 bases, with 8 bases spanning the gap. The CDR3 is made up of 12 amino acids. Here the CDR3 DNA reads TGTGCCAGCAGCCATTATGGTCAGCCCCAGCATTTT. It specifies CASSHYGQPQHF.

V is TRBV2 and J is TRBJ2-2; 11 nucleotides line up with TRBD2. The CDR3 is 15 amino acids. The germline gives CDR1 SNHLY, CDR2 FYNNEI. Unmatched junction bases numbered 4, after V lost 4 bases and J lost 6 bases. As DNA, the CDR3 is TGTGCCAGCAGTGCTAGCGGGAGGACCGCCGGGGAGCTGTTTTTT. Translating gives CASSASGRTAGELFF.

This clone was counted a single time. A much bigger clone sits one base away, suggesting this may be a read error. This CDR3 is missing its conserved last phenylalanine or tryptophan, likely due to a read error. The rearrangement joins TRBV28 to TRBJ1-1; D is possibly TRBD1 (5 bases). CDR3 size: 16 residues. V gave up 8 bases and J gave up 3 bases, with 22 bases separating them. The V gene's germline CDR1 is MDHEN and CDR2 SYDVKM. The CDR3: CASSFLGGRRDTEAFL. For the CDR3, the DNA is TGTGCCAGCTCCTTTCTCGGGGGTCGTAGGGACACTGAAGCTTTCCTT.

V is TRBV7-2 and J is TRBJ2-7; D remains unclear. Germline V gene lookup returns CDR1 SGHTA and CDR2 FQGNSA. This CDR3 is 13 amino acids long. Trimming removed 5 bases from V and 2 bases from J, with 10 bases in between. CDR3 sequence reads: CASSARTAYEQYF. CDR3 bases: TGTGCCAGCAGCGCTCGGACGGCCTACGAGCAGTACTTC.

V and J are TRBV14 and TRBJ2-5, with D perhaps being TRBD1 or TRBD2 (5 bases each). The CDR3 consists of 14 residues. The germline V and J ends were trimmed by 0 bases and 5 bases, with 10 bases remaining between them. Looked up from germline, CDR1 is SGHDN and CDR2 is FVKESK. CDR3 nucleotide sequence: TGTGCCAGCAGCCAAGATTCGGGGCAGGAGACCCAGTACTTC. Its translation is CASSQDSGQETQYF.

CDR3 amino acids: CASSPPEGQNTGELFF. CDR3 nucleotide sequence: TGTGCCAGCTCACCACCCGAGGGGCAGAACACCGGGGAGCTGTTTTTT. The V gene is TRBV18, the J gene TRBJ2-2; D is perhaps TRBD1 or TRBD2 (5 bases each). CDR3 size: 16 residues. V dropped 0 bases and J dropped 1 base, with 9 bases sitting between them. Germline V CDR1 and CDR2: KGHSH, LQKENI. Variable domain in full (rest from reference TRBV18 and TRBJ2-2): NAGVMQNPRHLVRRRGQEARLRCSPMKGHSHVYWYRQLPEEGLKFMVYLQKENIIDESGMPKERFSAEFPKEGPSILRIQQVVRGDSAAYFCASSPPEGQNTGELFFGEGSRLTVL.

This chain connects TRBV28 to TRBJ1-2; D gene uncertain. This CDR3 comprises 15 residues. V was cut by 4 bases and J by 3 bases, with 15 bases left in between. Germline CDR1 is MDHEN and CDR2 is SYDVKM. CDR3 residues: CASSSLGRVYYGYTF. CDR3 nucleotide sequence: TGTGCCAGCAGTTCCCTGGGAAGGGTTTACTATGGCTACACCTTC.

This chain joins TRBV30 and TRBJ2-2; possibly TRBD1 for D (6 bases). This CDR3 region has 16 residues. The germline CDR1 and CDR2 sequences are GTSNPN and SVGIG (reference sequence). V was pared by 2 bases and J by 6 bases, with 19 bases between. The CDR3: CAWSLLHTTGPGELFF. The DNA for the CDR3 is TGTGCCTGGAGTCTCCTTCACACAACAGGGCCCGGGGAGCTGTTTTTT.

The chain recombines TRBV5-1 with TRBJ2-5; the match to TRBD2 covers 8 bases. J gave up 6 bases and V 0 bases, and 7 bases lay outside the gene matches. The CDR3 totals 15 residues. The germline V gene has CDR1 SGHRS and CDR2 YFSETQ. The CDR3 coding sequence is TGCGCCAGCAGCTTGGCCCAGACTAGCGTGAAGACCCAGTACTTC. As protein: CASSLAQTSVKTQYF.

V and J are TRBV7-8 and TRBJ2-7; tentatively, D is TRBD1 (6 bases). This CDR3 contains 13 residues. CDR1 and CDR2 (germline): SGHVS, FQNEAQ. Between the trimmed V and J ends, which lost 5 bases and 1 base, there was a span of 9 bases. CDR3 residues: CASSQGSSYEQYF. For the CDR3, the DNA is TGTGCCAGCAGCCAGGGGTCGTCCTACGAGCAGTACTTC.